These 9 T cell receptor beta chains were all obtained from the same sample, sequenced in a study of T cell responses to AZD1222 COVID-19 vaccine. Profiled with immunoSEQ multiplex PCR; TCRdb holds only in-frame clones, not every one. The table shows roughly 130,000 clones, with roughly 87% occurring only once. Sample: peripheral blood, taken on day 0 of AZD1222 vaccination. These receptors were obtained from an adult in good health.

The V gene is TRBV2, the J gene TRBJ1-1; D is uncertain. The germline V gene encodes CDR1 SNHLY and CDR2 FYNNEI. This CDR3 comprises 13 residues. Trimming stripped 8 bases from V and 0 bases from J, with 10 bases between. The CDR3 is CASGRSLNTEAFF. DNA of the CDR3: TGTGCCAGCGGACGGAGCCTGAACACTGAAGCTTTCTTT. The complete variable domain, with remaining parts taken from reference TRBV2 and TRBJ1-1, reads EPEVTQTPSHQVTQMGQEVILRCVPISNHLYFYWYRQILGQKVEFLVSFYNNEISEKSEIFDDQFSVERPDGSNFTLKIRSTKLEDSAMYFCASGRSLNTEAFFGQGTRLTVV.

The chain uses TRBV6-5 and TRBJ1-5; TRBD1 might be the D (5 bases). The V end was cut by 9 bases, the J end by 0 bases, with 9 bases between. The CDR3 is 13 residues long. Germline V gene data show CDR1 as MNHEY and CDR2 as SVGAGI. The CDR3: CASGHYSNQPQHF. In DNA, the CDR3 is TGTGCCAGTGGACACTATAGCAATCAGCCCCAGCATTTT.

The V call is TRBV30, the J call TRBJ1-4, with TRBD1 matching over 9 bases. Trimming took 1 base from V and 8 from J; bases not matched to a gene: 11. The germline gives CDR1 GTSNPN, CDR2 SVGIG (reference sequence). This CDR3 contains 16 residues. CDR3 amino acids: CAWSARPGTGNEKLFF. The CDR3 region has the DNA TGTGCCTGGAGTGCACGTCCCGGGACAGGGAACGAAAAACTGTTTTTT.

The chain is built from TRBV2 and TRBJ2-7, with 8 bases that match TRBD1. The CDR3 has 14 amino acids. Germline V lookup: CDR1 SNHLY, CDR2 FYNNEI. V was pared by 7 bases and J by 2 bases, with 7 bases of the junction left unmatched. CDR3 residues: CASNNQGAPYEQYF. The DNA of the CDR3 is TGTGCCAGCAATAATCAGGGGGCCCCCTACGAGCAGTACTTC. Full variable domain (missing parts from reference TRBV2 and TRBJ2-7): EPEVTQTPSHQVTQMGQEVILRCVPISNHLYFYWYRQILGQKVEFLVSFYNNEISEKSEIFDDQFSVERPDGSNFTLKIRSTKLEDSAMYFCASNNQGAPYEQYFGPGTRLTVT.

This chain joins TRBV18 and TRBJ2-5; the match to TRBD1 covers 8 bases. The J segment lost 3 bases and the V segment lost 3 bases, leaving 6 bases of the junction unmatched. The length of the CDR3 is 15 residues. Germline lookup yields CDR1 KGHSH and CDR2 LQKENI. The CDR3 bases are TGTGCCAGCTCACCTCAGGTACAGGGGGAAGAGACCCAGTACTTC. Translation: CASSPQVQGEETQYF.

The V gene is TRBV7-9, the J gene TRBJ1-2; D remains unclear. V lost 1 base, J lost 6 bases, and 9 bases lay in between. The V gene's germline CDR1 is SEHNR and CDR2 FQNEAQ (reference sequence). The CDR3 runs 13 residues. The CDR3: CASSLGGAHGYTF. For the CDR3, the DNA is TGTGCCAGCAGCTTAGGAGGAGCCCATGGCTACACCTTC.

In DNA form, the CDR3 reads TGTGCCAGCAGGATACAGGGATCCTACGAGCAGTACTTC. Encoded protein: CASRIQGSYEQYF. The chain links TRBV12-3 or TRBV12-4 to TRBJ2-7, with a weak D call TRBD1 (6 bases). With 6 bases removed from V and 1 base from J, the gap between germline ends came to 10 bases. The CDR3 is made up of 13 amino acids.

This rearrangement joins TRBV18 to TRBJ1-5; D not certain. Per the germline V gene, CDR1 is KGHSH and CDR2 is LQKENI. The V end lost 6 bases, the J end lost 4 bases, and 7 bases lay between the germline ends. There are 12 residues in the CDR3. CDR3: CASSDWNQPQHF. Here the CDR3 DNA reads TGTGCCAGCTCGGATTGGAATCAGCCCCAGCATTTT.

A single count supports this clone. This chain uses TRBV28 with TRBJ2-3; no reliable D call. Looked up from germline, CDR1 is MDHEN and CDR2 is SYDVKM. The V gene lost 4 bases and the J gene lost 3 bases, with 5 bases spanning the gap. The CDR3 has 12 residues. CDR3 loop: CASSSTTDTQYF. The CDR3 nucleotides are TGTGCCAGCAGTTCCACTACAGATACGCAGTATTTT.